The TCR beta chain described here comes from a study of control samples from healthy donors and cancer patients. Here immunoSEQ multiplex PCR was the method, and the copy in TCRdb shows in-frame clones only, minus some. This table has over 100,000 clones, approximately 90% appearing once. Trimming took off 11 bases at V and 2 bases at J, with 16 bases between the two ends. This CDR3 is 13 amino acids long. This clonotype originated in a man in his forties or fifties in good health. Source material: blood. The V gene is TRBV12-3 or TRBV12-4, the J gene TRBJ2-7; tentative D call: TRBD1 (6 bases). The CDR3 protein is CAPRAQGAYEQYF. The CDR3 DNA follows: TGTGCCCCCCGCGCACAGGGCGCCTACGAGCAGTACTTC.